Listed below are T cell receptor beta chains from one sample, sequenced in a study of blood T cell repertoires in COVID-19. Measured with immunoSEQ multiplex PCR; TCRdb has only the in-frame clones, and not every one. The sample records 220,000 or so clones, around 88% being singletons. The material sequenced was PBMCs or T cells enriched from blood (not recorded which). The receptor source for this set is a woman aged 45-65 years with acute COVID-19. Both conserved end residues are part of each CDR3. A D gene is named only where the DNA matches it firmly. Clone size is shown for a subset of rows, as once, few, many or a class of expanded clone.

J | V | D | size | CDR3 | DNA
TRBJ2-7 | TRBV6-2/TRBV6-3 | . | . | CASSYPWGDSYEQYF | TGTGCCAGCAGTTACCCTTGGGGGGATTCCTACGAGCAGTACTTC
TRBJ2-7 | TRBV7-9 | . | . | CASSLALSGEQYF | TGTGCCAGCAGCTTAGCCCTCTCGGGCGAGCAGTACTTC
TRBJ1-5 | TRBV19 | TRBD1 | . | CASSRQGMGNQPQHF | TGTGCCAGTAGTAGACAGGGGATGGGCAATCAGCCCCAGCATTTT
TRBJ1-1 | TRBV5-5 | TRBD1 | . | CASRRTGLSLNTEAFF | TGTGCCAGCAGACGGACAGGCCTCTCCCTGAACACTGAAGCTTTCTTT
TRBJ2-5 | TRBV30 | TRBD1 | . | CAWTTGTGLETQYF | TGTGCCTGGACTACCGGGACAGGGTTGGAGACCCAGTACTTC
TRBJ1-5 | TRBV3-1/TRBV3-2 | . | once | CASSQDGRGRNQPQHF | TGTGCCAGCAGCCAAGATGGAAGGGGTCGCAATCAGCCCCAGCATTTT
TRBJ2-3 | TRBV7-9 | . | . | CASSDPTGQTDTQYF | TGTGCCAGCAGCGATCCGACAGGCCAGACAGATACGCAGTATTTT
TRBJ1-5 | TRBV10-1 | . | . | CASTSPRNSNQPQHF | TGCGCCAGCACCAGCCCCAGGAATAGCAATCAGCCCCAGCATTTT
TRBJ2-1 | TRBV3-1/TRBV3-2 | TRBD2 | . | CASSPRNPGGSSYNEQFF | TGTGCCAGCAGCCCCAGGAACCCGGGAGGGAGCTCCTACAATGAGCAGTTCTTC
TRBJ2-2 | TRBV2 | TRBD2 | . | CARGTSGANTGELFF | TGTGCCAGGGGGACTAGCGGTGCGAACACCGGGGAGCTGTTTTTT
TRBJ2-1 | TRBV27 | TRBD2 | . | CASSSRLAGERAYNEQFF | TGTGCCAGCAGTTCGAGGCTAGCGGGAGAGCGGGCCTACAATGAGCAGTTCTTC
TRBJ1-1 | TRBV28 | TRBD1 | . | CASSTGQGGTEAFF | TGTGCCAGCAGTACCGGACAGGGGGGAACTGAAGCTTTCTTT
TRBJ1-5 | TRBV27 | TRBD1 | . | CASSLTGGDQPQHF | TGTGCCAGCAGTTTAACAGGGGGAGATCAGCCCCAGCATTTT
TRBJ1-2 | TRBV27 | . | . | CASRSKRDRSSNFNYGYTF | TGTGCCAGCAGGTCTAAAAGAGACAGGTCGAGTAACTTTAACTATGGCTACACCTTC
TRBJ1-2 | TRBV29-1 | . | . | CSVPSGRGGYTF | TGCAGCGTTCCCAGTGGCAGGGGCGGCTACACCTTC
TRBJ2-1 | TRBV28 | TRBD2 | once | CASSFGREAYNEQFF | TGTGCCAGCAGTTTCGGGCGGGAGGCCTACAATGAGCAGTTCTTC
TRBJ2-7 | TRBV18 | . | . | CASSPNSFYEQYF | TGTGCCAGCTCACCAAACTCCTTCTACGAGCAGTACTTC
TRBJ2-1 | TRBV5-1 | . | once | CASSLAGASYNEQFF | TGCGCCAGCAGCTTGGCTGGGGCATCCTACAATGAGCAGTTCTTC
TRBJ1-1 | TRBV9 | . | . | CASSVYGQKNTEAFF | TGTGCCAGCAGCGTATACGGACAGAAGAACACTGAAGCTTTCTTT
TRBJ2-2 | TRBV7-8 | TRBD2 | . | CASSSTSGTFTGELFF | TGTGCCAGCAGTTCGACTAGCGGGACTTTCACCGGGGAGCTGTTTTTT
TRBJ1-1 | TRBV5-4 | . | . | CASSPAGRNTEAFF | TGTGCCAGCAGCCCGGCAGGGCGGAACACTGAAGCTTTCTTT
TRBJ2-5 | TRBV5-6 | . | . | CASSLWATIQETQYF | TGTGCCAGCAGCTTGTGGGCCACAATCCAAGAGACCCAGTACTTC
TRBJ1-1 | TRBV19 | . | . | CASSTAWGGTEAFF | TGTGCCAGTAGCACTGCCTGGGGAGGGACTGAAGCTTTCTTT
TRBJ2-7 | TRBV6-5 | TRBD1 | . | CASRDRGPPYEQYF | TGTGCCAGCAGGGACAGGGGGCCCCCCTACGAGCAGTACTTC